This T cell receptor (beta chain) was identified during a study of shared clonotypes between healthy human individuals. Study observations and caveats: Having only a few donors restricted how much genetic and exposure-history diversity was captured. Clonotypes that were shared across a handful of donors made up roughly 5% of naive CD4 clonotypes.

The authors ran the assay at deep level. Here immunoSEQ multiplex PCR was the method, and the copy in TCRdb shows in-frame clones only, minus some. The sample includes about 550,000 clones, 95% to 96% of them seen just once. The length of the CDR3 is 11 residues. CDR1 and CDR2 (germline): MRHNA, SNTAGT. V lost 3 bases and J lost 4, with 3 bases in between. Comments on this clone: Its specificity is unknown.

The naive CD8 population came from CD45RO-negative cells selected for CCR7, without terminally differentiated effector memory CD45RA+ cells. The chain joins TRBV6-4 to TRBJ1-1; D call uncertain. Sequencing was done on a sample of naive CD8+ T cells sorted from blood. The receptor was isolated from a woman aged 25-40 years in good health. Here the CDR3 DNA reads TGTGCCAGCAGTGAGGGCACTGAAGCTTTCTTT. It is translated as CASSEGTEAFF.